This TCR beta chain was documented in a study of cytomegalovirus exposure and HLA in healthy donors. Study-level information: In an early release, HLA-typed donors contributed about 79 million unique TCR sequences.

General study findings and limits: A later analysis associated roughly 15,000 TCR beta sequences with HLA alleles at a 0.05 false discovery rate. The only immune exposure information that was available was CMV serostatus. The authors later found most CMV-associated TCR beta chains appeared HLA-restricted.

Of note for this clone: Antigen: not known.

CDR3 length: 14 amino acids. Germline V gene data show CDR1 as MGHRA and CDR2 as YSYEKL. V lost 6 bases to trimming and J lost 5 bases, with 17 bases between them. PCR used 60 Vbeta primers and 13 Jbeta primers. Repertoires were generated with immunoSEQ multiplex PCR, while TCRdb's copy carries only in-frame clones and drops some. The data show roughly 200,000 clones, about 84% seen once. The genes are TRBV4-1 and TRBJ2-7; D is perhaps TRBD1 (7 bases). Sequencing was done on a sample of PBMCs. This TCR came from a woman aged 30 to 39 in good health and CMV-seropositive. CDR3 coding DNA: TGCGCCAGCAGAAGGTGGGGCAGGGGGGACGAGCAGTACTTC. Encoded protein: CASRRWGRGDEQYF.